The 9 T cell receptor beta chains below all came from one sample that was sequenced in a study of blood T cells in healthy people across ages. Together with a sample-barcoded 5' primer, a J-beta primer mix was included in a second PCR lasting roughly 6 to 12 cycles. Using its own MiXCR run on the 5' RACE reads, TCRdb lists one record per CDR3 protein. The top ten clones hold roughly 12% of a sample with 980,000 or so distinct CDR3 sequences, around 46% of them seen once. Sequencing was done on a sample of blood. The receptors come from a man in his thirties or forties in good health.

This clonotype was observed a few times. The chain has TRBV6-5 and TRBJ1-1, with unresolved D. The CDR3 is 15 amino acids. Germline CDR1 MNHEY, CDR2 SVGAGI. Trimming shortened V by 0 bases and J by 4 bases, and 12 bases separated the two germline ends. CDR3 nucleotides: TGTGCCAGCAGTTACTCGAAGGCGCCGGCCACTGAAGCTTTCTTT. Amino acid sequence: CASSYSKAPATEAFF.

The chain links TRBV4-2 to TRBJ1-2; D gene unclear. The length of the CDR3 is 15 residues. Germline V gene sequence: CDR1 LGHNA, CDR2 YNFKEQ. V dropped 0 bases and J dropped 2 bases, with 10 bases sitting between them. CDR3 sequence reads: CASSQDREQNYGYTF. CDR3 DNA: TGTGCCAGCAGCCAAGATCGCGAACAGAACTATGGCTACACCTTC.

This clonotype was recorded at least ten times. The CDR3 DNA reads as TGTGCCAGCAGCCAAGATTGGAGCGTTCGTGCTGGGGCCAACGTCCTGACTTTC. It yields the protein CASSQDWSVRAGANVLTF. This sequence joins TRBV3-1 and TRBJ2-6; D gene uncertain. Between the trimmed V and J ends, which lost 0 bases and 2 bases, there was a span of 14 bases. The CDR3 length is 18 residues. CDR1 is LGHDT, CDR2 YNNKEL, per germline (reference sequence).

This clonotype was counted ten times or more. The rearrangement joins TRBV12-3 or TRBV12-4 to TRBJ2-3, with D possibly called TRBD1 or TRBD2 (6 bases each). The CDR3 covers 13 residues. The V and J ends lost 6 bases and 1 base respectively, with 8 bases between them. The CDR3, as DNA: TGTGCCAGCAGGGGGGGCGGCACAGATACGCAGTATTTT. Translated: CASRGGGTDTQYF.

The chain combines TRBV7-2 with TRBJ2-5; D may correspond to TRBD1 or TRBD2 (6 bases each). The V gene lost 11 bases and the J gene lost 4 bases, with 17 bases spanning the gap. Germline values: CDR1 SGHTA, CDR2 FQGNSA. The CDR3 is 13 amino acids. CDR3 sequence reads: CASGAGSVETQYF. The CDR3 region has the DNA TGTGCCTCGGGGGCAGGGAGCGTAGAGACCCAGTACTTC.

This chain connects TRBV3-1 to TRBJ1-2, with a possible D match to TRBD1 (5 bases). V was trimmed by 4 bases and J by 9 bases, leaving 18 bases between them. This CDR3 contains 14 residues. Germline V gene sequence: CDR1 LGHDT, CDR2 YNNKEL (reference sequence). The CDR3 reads CASSPGTRRVRYTF. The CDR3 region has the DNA TGTGCCAGCAGCCCCGGGACGCGGAGGGTTCGCTACACCTTC.

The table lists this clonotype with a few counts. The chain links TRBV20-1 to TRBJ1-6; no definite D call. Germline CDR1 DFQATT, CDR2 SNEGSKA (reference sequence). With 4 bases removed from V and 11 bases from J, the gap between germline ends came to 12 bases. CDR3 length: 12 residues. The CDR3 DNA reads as TGCAGTGCTAAGACCAATCAGCCACCCCTCCACTTT. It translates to CSAKTNQPPLHF.

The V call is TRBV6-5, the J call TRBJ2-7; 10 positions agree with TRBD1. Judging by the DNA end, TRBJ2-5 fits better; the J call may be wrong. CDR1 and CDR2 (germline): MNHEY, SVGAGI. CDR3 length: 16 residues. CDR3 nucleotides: TGTGCCAGCAGTTACTTCCGGGACAGGGGTGAAGAGACCCAGTACTTC. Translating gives CASSYFRDRGEETQYF.

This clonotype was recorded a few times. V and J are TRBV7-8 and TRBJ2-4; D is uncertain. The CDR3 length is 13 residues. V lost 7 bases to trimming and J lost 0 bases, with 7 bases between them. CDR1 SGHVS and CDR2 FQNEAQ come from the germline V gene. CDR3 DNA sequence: TGTGCCAGCACCCCGCAAGCCAAAAACATTCAGTACTTC. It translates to CASTPQAKNIQYF.